This TCR beta chain was identified during a study of cytomegalovirus exposure and HLA in healthy donors. Looking at the study overall: Membership in the Caucasian-associated ancestry cluster was found for 81% of approximately 380 genotyped donors. Findings and caveats of the study: Most TCR sequences proved rare, with some public TCRs found in many donors. Later, an analysis found that common viral pathogens appeared to be linked with several of the most significant clusters.

PCR primers comprised 60 Vbeta and 13 Jbeta primers. Clones were sequenced by immunoSEQ multiplex PCR, and TCRdb holds only the in-frame ones, with some missing. The table has 220,000 or so clones, 78% seen once. On this clone itself: The antigen is unknown.

The sample comprised PBMCs. The sequence was obtained from a male donor in good health and CMV-seronegative.

CDR3 coding DNA: TGTGCCATCAGTGGGGACAGTGGCTACACCTTC. Its protein product is CAISGDSGYTF. The V and J genes are TRBV10-3 and TRBJ1-2; 7 bases are shared with TRBD1. The CDR3 is 11 residues long. V was pared by 4 bases and J by 7 bases, with 0 bases of the junction left unmatched. CDR1 and CDR2 from the germline V gene are ENHRY and SYGVKD.